These T cell receptor beta chains were read from a single sample in a study of blood T cell repertoires in COVID-19. Using immunoSEQ multiplex PCR, the repertoire was profiled, and TCRdb retains in-frame clones only, with some absent. Of about 130,000 clones in the sample, about 89% were seen once. The sample was peripheral blood. Receptors originate from a man aged 50-60 years with active or convalescent COVID-19. Each CDR3 is given with its conserved first and last residue. A D gene is named only where the DNA matches it firmly. Some rows have no size entry. The others give once, few or many, or a class for an expanded clone.

J,size,V,D,DNA,CDR3
TRBJ2-3,-,TRBV13,TRBD2,TGTGCCAGCAGCAGCGGGGGGGCCGCGGGGGCACTCGGTCGGTATTTT,CASSSGGAAGALGRYF
TRBJ1-3,few,TRBV4-1,-,TGCGCCAGCAGCCAACACGACAGATCTGGAAACACCATATATTTT,CASSQHDRSGNTIYF
TRBJ2-1,-,TRBV12-5,TRBD1,TGTGCTAGTGGTTTCGCCTCCGGGACAGGGGGCAATGAGCAGTTCTTC,CASGFASGTGGNEQFF
TRBJ2-3,-,TRBV7-9,-,TGTGCCAGCAGCTTTCTCGGCGAGGCCAGCACAGATACGCAGTATTTT,CASSFLGEASTDTQYF
TRBJ2-7,-,TRBV3-1/TRBV3-2,-,TGTGCCAGCAGCCTCTTCGGCGAGCAGTACTTC,CASSLFGEQYF
TRBJ2-1,-,TRBV5-4,-,TGTGCCAGCAGCCCCGACTTCAGCGGAAATGAGCAGTTCTTC,CASSPDFSGNEQFF
TRBJ1-2,-,TRBV21-1,-,TGTGCCAGCAGCAAAGTCCGTCCGGTTGGCTACACCTTC,CASSKVRPVGYTF
TRBJ2-2,-,TRBV19,-,TGTGCCAGTAGTGTTACAGGACGGGCCGGGGAGCTGTTTTTT,CASSVTGRAGELFF
TRBJ1-3,-,TRBV7-8,-,TGTGCCAGCAGTCTCACTTCCTCTCCTGGAAACACCATATATTTT,CASSLTSSPGNTIYF
TRBJ1-6,-,TRBV28,-,TGTGCCAGCAGTCTAGGCCTACAGGGCTCACCCCTCCACTTT,CASSLGLQGSPLHF
TRBJ2-5,-,TRBV7-2,TRBD2,TGTGCCAGCAGCTTTCATAGCGGGGGGGCCACTCGCGAGACCCAGTACTTC,CASSFHSGGATRETQYF
TRBJ1-3,-,TRBV5-4,-,TGTGCCAGCAGCTCTACGGAACAGGCCGATCCCCTATATTTT,CASSSTEQADPLYF
TRBJ2-7,once,TRBV3-1/TRBV3-2,TRBD2,TGTGCCAGCAGCCAAGAAGGGCTGGGACTAGCGGGAGGAAACTCCTACGAGCAGTACTTC,CASSQEGLGLAGGNSYEQYF
TRBJ2-3,-,TRBV30,-,TGTGCCTGGAATCTTGGGGCATCAGATACGCAGTATTTT,CAWNLGASDTQYF
TRBJ2-1,once,TRBV7-8,TRBD2,TGTGCCAGCAGCCAGCTAGCGGGAGGGCCTGTACTCCGTGAGCAGTTCTTC,CASSQLAGGPVLREQFF
TRBJ1-2,-,TRBV19,-,TGTGCCAGTAGTGCCGGGACACCAGCTAACTATGGCTACACCTTC,CASSAGTPANYGYTF
TRBJ2-7,-,TRBV27,TRBD1,TGTGCCAGCAGTCCCCTAGACAGGGGGCTCACCTACGAGCAGTACTTC,CASSPLDRGLTYEQYF
TRBJ2-7,-,TRBV7-2,TRBD2,TGTGCCAGCAGCTTAGGGGGGACTAGCGGGGTCTCTTACGAGCAGTACTTC,CASSLGGTSGVSYEQYF
TRBJ2-2,-,TRBV4-1,TRBD2,TGCGCCAGCAGCCGAGAGGAGCTGGGAGGGAGTGGCACCGGGGAGCTGTTTTTT,CASSREELGGSGTGELFF
TRBJ2-5,-,TRBV28,-,TGTGCCAGCAGTTTAAGGAGGTTAGAGACCCAGTACTTC,CASSLRRLETQYF
TRBJ1-1,-,TRBV5-4,-,TGTGCCAGCAGCTTGGGGGCAGGGAACACTGAAGCTTTCTTT,CASSLGAGNTEAFF
TRBJ2-7,-,TRBV5-1,TRBD2,TGCGCCAGCAGTCACAAGGCGGGGACTAGCGGGCTATACGAGCAGTACTTC,CASSHKAGTSGLYEQYF